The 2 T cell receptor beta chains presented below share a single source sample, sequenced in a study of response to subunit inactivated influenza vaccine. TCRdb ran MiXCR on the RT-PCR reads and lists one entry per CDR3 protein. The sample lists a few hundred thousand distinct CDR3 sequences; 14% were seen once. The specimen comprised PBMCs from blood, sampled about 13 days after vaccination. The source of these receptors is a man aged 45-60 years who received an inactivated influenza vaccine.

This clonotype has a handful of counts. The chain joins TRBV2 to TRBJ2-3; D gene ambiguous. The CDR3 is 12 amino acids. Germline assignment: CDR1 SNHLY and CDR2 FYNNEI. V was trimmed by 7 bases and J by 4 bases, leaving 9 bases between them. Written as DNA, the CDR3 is TGTGCCAGCAATGTGTGGGCAGATACGCAGTATTTT. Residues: CASNVWADTQYF.

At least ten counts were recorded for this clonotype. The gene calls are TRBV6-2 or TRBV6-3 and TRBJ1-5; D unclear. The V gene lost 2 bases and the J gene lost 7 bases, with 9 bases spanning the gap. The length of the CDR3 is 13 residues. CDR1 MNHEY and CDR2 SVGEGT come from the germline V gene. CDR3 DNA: TGTGCCAGCAGTTACGTAGGGAGCCAGCCCCAGCATTTT. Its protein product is CASSYVGSQPQHF.